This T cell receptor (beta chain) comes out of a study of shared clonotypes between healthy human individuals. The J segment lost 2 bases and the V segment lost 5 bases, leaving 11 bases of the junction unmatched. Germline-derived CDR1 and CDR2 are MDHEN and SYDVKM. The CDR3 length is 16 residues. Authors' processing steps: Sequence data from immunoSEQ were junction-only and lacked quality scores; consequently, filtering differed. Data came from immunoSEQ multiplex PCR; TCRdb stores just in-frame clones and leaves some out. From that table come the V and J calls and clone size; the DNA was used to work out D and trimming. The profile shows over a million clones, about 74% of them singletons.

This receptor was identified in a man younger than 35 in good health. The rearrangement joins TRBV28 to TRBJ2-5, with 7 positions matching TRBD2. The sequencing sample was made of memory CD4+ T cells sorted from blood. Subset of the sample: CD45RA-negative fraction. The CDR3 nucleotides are TGTGCCAGCAGTGGAAGCGGGAAGGGAGGTCAAGAGACCCAGTACTTC. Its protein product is CASSGSGKGGQETQYF.